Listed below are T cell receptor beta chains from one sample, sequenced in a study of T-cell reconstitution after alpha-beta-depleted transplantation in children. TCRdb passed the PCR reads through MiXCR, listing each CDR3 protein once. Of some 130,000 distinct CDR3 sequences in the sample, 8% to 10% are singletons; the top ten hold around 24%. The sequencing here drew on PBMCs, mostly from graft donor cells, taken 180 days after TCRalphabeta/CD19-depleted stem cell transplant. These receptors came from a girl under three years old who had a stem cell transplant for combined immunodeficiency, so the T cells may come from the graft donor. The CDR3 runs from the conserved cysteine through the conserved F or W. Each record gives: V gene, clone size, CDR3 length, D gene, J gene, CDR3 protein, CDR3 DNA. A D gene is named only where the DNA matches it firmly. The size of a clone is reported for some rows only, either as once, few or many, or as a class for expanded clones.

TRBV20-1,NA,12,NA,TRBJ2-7,CSARRTTYEQYF,TGCAGTGCTAGGAGGACCACCTACGAGCAGTACTTC
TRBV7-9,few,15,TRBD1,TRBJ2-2,CASSPRQGAFGELFF,TGTGCCAGCAGCCCGAGACAGGGGGCGTTCGGGGAGCTGTTTTTT
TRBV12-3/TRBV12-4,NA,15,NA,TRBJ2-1,CASSLFPREDNEQFF,TGTGCCAGCAGTTTGTTCCCTCGGGAAGACAATGAGCAGTTCTTC
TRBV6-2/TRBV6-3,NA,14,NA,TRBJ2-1,CASSYGGEYNEQFF,TGTGCCAGCAGTTACGGCGGGGAGTACAATGAGCAGTTCTTC
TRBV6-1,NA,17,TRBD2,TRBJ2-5,CASSEGGLAGGPQTQYF,TGTGCCAGCAGTGAAGGGGGGCTAGCGGGAGGGCCACAGACCCAGTACTTC
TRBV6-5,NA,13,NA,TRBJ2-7,CASSGGEAYEQYF,TGTGCCAGCTCCGGCGGGGAAGCCTACGAGCAGTACTTC
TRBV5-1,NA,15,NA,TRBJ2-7,CASSLAAGLSYEQYF,TGCGCCAGCAGCTTGGCCGCGGGACTGAGCTACGAGCAGTACTTC
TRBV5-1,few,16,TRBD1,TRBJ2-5,CASSSGTGGLQETQYF,TGCGCCAGCAGCTCGGGGACAGGTGGACTCCAAGAGACCCAGTACTTC
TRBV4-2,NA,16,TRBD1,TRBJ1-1,CASSQAWTGGLPEAFF,TGTGCCAGCAGCCAAGCCTGGACAGGGGGTCTTCCTGAAGCTTTCTTT
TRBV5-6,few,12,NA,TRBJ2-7,CASSFRTYEQYF,TGTGCCAGCAGCTTCAGGACCTACGAGCAGTACTTC
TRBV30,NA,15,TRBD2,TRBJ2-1,CAWSPDAGVYNEQFF,TGTGCCTGGAGTCCCGATGCGGGAGTCTACAATGAGCAGTTCTTC
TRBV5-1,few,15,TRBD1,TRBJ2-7,CASSSPGQGPYEQYF,TGCGCCAGCAGCTCACCGGGACAGGGACCCTACGAGCAGTACTTC
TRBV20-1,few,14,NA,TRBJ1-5,CSATRGGEGQPQHF,TGCAGTGCTACGAGGGGGGGCGAAGGTCAGCCCCAGCATTTT
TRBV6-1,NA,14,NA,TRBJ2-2,CASSESPNTGELFF,TGTGCCAGCAGTGAATCTCCTAACACCGGGGAGCTGTTTTTT
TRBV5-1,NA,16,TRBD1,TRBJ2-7,CASSWGQSFSSYEQYF,TGCGCCAGCAGCTGGGGACAGTCTTTTAGCTCCTACGAGCAGTACTTC
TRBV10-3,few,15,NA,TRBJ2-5,CAISDRKGGLETQYF,TGTGCCATCAGTGATAGGAAGGGAGGTCTGGAGACCCAGTACTTC
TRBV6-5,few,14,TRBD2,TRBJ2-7,CASSYEAGVYEQYF,TGTGCCAGCAGTTACGAAGCGGGAGTCTACGAGCAGTACTTC
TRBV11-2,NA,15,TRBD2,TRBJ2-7,CASSLDGTNLREQYF,TGTGCCAGCAGCTTAGATGGGACTAACCTTCGCGAGCAGTACTTC
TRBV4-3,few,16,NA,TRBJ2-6,CASSQESGSGANVLTF,TGCGCCAGCAGCCAAGAGTCCGGGAGCGGGGCCAACGTCCTGACTTTC
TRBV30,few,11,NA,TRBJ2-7,CAAKAGYEQYF,TGTGCCGCTAAGGCTGGCTACGAGCAGTACTTC
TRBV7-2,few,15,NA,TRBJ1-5,CASSLEVFGNQPQHF,TGTGCCAGCAGCTTAGAGGTTTTTGGCAATCAGCCCCAGCATTTT
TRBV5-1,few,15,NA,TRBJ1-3,CASSLGQTSGNTIYF,TGCGCCAGCAGCTTGGGGCAGACCTCTGGAAACACCATATATTTT
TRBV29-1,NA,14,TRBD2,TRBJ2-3,CSVFAGGLPDTQYF,TGCAGCGTCTTTGCGGGGGGCCTCCCAGATACGCAGTATTTT
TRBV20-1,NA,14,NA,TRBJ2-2,CSAPGQGTTGELFF,TGCAGTGCCCCAGGGCAGGGGACTACCGGGGAGCTGTTTTTT
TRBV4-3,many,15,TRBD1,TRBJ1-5,CASSHPTGMSQPQHF,TGCGCCAGCAGCCACCCGACAGGGATGAGTCAGCCCCAGCATTTT
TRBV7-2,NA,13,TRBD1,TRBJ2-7,CASNPPTGNEQYF,TGTGCCAGCAACCCTCCGACAGGGAACGAGCAGTACTTC
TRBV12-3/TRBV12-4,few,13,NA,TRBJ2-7,CASSFNVAYEQYF,TGTGCCAGCAGTTTCAACGTAGCCTACGAGCAGTACTTC
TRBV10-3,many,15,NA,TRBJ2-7,CAISGLDRVLSEQYF,TGTGCCATCAGTGGGTTGGATAGGGTTCTCTCCGAGCAGTACTTC
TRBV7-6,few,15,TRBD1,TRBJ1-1,CASSLAAGGIDEAFF,TGTGCCAGCAGCTTAGCGGCAGGGGGGATTGATGAAGCTTTCTTT
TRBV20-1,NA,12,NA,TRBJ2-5,CSARRQGGLLDF,TGCAGTGCTAGACGGCAGGGGGGCTTACTGGACTTC
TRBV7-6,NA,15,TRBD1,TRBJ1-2,CASSSYRGLDYGYTF,TGTGCCAGCAGCTCCTACAGGGGGCTCGACTATGGCTACACCTTC
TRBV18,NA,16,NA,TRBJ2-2,CASSPLDGPNTGELFF,TGTGCCAGCTCACCCTTGGACGGTCCGAACACCGGGGAGCTGTTTTTT
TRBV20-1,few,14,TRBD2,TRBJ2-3,CSATLWEGTDTQYF,TGCAGTGCTACCTTGTGGGAGGGGACAGATACGCAGTATTTT